This is a list of T cell receptor beta chains from one sample in a study of blood T cell repertoires in COVID-19. Repertoires were generated with immunoSEQ multiplex PCR, while TCRdb's copy carries only in-frame clones and drops some. Of about 190,000 clones in the sample, under 80% were seen once. Sequencing used peripheral blood. These receptor sequences come from a man aged 45-65 years who had recovered from COVID-19. CDR3s include the opening cysteine and the closing phenylalanine or tryptophan. A D gene is named only where the DNA matches it firmly. Not every row has a clone size; where given, it reads once, few, many or a size class.

V gene	clone size	D gene	J gene	CDR3 DNA	CDR3 protein
TRBV7-3	NA	TRBD1	TRBJ1-1	TGTGCCAGCAGCGCCAACAGGGGTTCCACTGAAGCTTTCTTT	CASSANRGSTEAFF
TRBV7-3	once	NA	TRBJ1-6	TGTGCCAGCAGCTCGGGGTCCTATAATTCACCCCTCCACTTT	CASSSGSYNSPLHF
TRBV4-2	NA	NA	TRBJ2-7	TGTGCCAGCAGCCAAGGGCCTTCGTACGAGCAGTACTTC	CASSQGPSYEQYF
TRBV6-5	NA	TRBD2	TRBJ2-5	TGTGCCAGCAGCGGACTAGCGGGTTCCAAGACCCAGTACTTC	CASSGLAGSKTQYF
TRBV25-1	NA	TRBD2	TRBJ2-3	TGTGCCAGCAGGCCGGGAGGACTTAACACAGATACGCAGTATTTT	CASRPGGLNTDTQYF
TRBV5-1	NA	TRBD2	TRBJ2-7	TGCGCCAGCAGCTTGGCCTCACTAGCGGGCCGCTCCTCCTACGAGCAGTACTTC	CASSLASLAGRSSYEQYF
TRBV29-1	NA	TRBD2	TRBJ2-3	TGCAGCGTTGGGGGGAGGGGTCCCACAGATACGCAGTATTTT	CSVGGRGPTDTQYF
TRBV19	many	TRBD1	TRBJ2-2	TGTGCCAGTAGTATGTGGATCCAGGGGGCAGGTAGCACCGGGGAGCTGTTTTTT	CASSMWIQGAGSTGELFF
TRBV5-1	NA	NA	TRBJ2-7	TGCGCCAGCCGAGCGGACAGTTCGTCCTACGAGCAGTACTTC	CASRADSSSYEQYF
TRBV5-4	NA	NA	TRBJ1-2	TGTGCCAGCAGCTTTCGTCGACAGTCTTATGGCTACACCTTC	CASSFRRQSYGYTF
TRBV27	NA	NA	TRBJ1-4	TGTGCCAGCAGCCCAGGTGGGCAGCCGGAAAAACTGTTTTTT	CASSPGGQPEKLFF
TRBV5-6	NA	TRBD2	TRBJ2-7	TGTGCCAGCAGCTTGGGCGGGACTAGTATCTCCTACGAGCAGTACTTC	CASSLGGTSISYEQYF
TRBV12-5	NA	TRBD1	TRBJ2-4	TGTGCTAGTGGTCAGACAGGGGAAGCCAAAAACATTCAGTACTTC	CASGQTGEAKNIQYF
TRBV28	few	NA	TRBJ2-1	TGTGCCAGCAGTCCGACACTGGAGCAGTTCTTC	CASSPTLEQFF
TRBV5-6	NA	TRBD1	TRBJ2-7	TGTGCCAGCAGTTGGGGGACAGGGGGTTATTACGAGCAGTACTTC	CASSWGTGGYYEQYF
TRBV5-6	NA	NA	TRBJ1-1	TGTGCCAGCAGCCCGGGACACCGAGGGACTGAAGCTTTCTTT	CASSPGHRGTEAFF
TRBV7-9	NA	TRBD2	TRBJ2-7	TGTGCCAGCAGCTTAGCCCTGACTAGCGGGAGCGAGCAGTACTTC	CASSLALTSGSEQYF
TRBV5-1	NA	NA	TRBJ1-1	TGCGCCAGCAGCGTAATACAGGGTTACACTGAAGCTTTCTTT	CASSVIQGYTEAFF
TRBV28	NA	NA	TRBJ1-1	TGTGCCAGCAGTTTAATACAGGTGAACACTGAAGCTTTCTTT	CASSLIQVNTEAFF
TRBV27	NA	NA	TRBJ2-7	TGTGCCAGCAGTTTGGGGGGCTCCTACGAGCAGTACTTC	CASSLGGSYEQYF
TRBV19	NA	TRBD2	TRBJ2-1	TGTGCCAGTAGTCCTCAAGCGGGAGGGCCCTACAATGAGCAGTTCTTC	CASSPQAGGPYNEQFF
TRBV19	NA	NA	TRBJ1-1	TGTGCCAGTAGTGCCACAGTTAACACTGAAGCTTTCTTT	CASSATVNTEAFF
TRBV7-8	NA	TRBD1	TRBJ2-5	TGTGCCAGCAGCTCGACAGGGGGTTACCAAGAGACCCAGTACTTC	CASSSTGGYQETQYF
TRBV7-2	NA	TRBD1	TRBJ2-2	TGTGCCAGCAGCTTAGGAGGGGCAGGGGGTGCCGGGGAGCTGTTTTTT	CASSLGGAGGAGELFF
TRBV7-8	once	TRBD2	TRBJ2-7	TGTGCCAGCAGCCCCCGGACTAGCGGGAGGGGGGCCCCTTACGAGCAGTACTTC	CASSPRTSGRGAPYEQYF
TRBV4-3	NA	TRBD2	TRBJ2-2	TGCGCCAGCGGGCGGGAGGGTAACACCGGGGAGCTGTTTTTT	CASGREGNTGELFF
TRBV30	NA	NA	TRBJ1-2	TGTGCCTGGTCGCAGGGGACGTATGGCTACACCTTC	CAWSQGTYGYTF
TRBV4-2	NA	NA	TRBJ2-3	TGTGCCAGCAGCCTAGGATCCGGGAATACGCAGTATTTT	CASSLGSGNTQYF
TRBV10-3	NA	TRBD2	TRBJ2-7	TGTGCCATCAGAACTAGCGTAGACTCCTACGAGCAGTACTTC	CAIRTSVDSYEQYF
TRBV27	NA	NA	TRBJ1-2	TGTGCCAGCAGTCGCGACATTCGCTATGGCTACACCTTC	CASSRDIRYGYTF
TRBV20-1	NA	NA	TRBJ1-1	TGCAGTGCTAGTGAATTCGACACTGAAGCTTTCTTT	CSASEFDTEAFF
TRBV21-1	NA	NA	TRBJ2-3	TGTGCCAGCAGCAATATCGAGCGGACCACAGATACGCAGTATTTT	CASSNIERTTDTQYF
TRBV3-1/TRBV3-2	once	TRBD2	TRBJ2-7	TGTGCCAGCTCGGAGCGGGGCTACGAGCAGTACTTC	CASSERGYEQYF
TRBV18	NA	TRBD1	TRBJ2-1	TGTGCCAGCTCACCAAGGACAGGGGTTAATGAGCAGTTCTTC	CASSPRTGVNEQFF
TRBV10-3	NA	TRBD1	TRBJ1-2	TGTGCCATCAGTTACGACAGGGCGAACTATGGCTACACCTTC	CAISYDRANYGYTF
TRBV5-1	NA	TRBD2	TRBJ2-1	TGCGCCAGCAGCTTGGGAGCGGGAGCTTGGGGTGAGCAGTTCTTC	CASSLGAGAWGEQFF
TRBV30	many	NA	TRBJ1-1	TGTGCCTGGAGTGTCAGGAGCGGGGGTCTTTTATTCGTCACTGAAGCTTTCTTT	CAWSVRSGGLLFVTEAFF
TRBV5-1	NA	NA	TRBJ1-4	TGCGCCAGCAGCTCTGGTGGAGGGCGACTGTTTTTT	CASSSGGGRLFF
TRBV7-3	once	TRBD1	TRBJ2-1	TGTGCCAGCAGCCAAGGACAGGGAGCAAACAATGAGCAGTTCTTC	CASSQGQGANNEQFF
TRBV18	NA	NA	TRBJ1-1	TGTGCCAGCTCACCACCTCCGAGGGGGACAAACACTGAAGCTTTCTTT	CASSPPPRGTNTEAFF
TRBV6-6	NA	TRBD2	TRBJ2-1	TGTGCCAGCAGTTACGAGCGGGAGCCCCCATACAATGAGCAGTTCTTC	CASSYEREPPYNEQFF
TRBV4-1	few	TRBD2	TRBJ2-7	TGCGCCAGCAGCCTTACTAGCGGGGGGGCCTACGAGCAGTACTTC	CASSLTSGGAYEQYF
TRBV24-1	NA	TRBD1	TRBJ2-1	TGTGCCACCAGTCTTTACCGAGGGGGCCAAGGCCAGTTCTTC	CATSLYRGGQGQFF
TRBV4-3	NA	TRBD1	TRBJ2-7	TGCGCCAGCAGCCAAGGAAGGACAGGGAGCGACGAGCAGTACTTC	CASSQGRTGSDEQYF
TRBV7-8	few	NA	TRBJ2-7	TGTGCCAGCAGCTTGGATATCAGGGGAATGGACGAGCAGTACTTC	CASSLDIRGMDEQYF
TRBV20-1	NA	NA	TRBJ2-3	TGCAGTGCTAGTTCAGGCGGGACTAGCACAGATACGCAGTATTTT	CSASSGGTSTDTQYF
TRBV4-2	NA	NA	TRBJ2-7	TGTGCCAGCAGCCAAGATTTGGACAGCTACGAGCAGTACTTC	CASSQDLDSYEQYF
TRBV19	NA	NA	TRBJ1-1	TGTGCCAGTAGTATGGGGAGTCTTCTAACTGAAGCTTTCTTT	CASSMGSLLTEAFF
TRBV7-2	once	TRBD2	TRBJ2-1	TGTGCCAGCAGCTTAGATGCGGGAGTCTCCTACAATGAGCAGTTCTTC	CASSLDAGVSYNEQFF
TRBV19	NA	NA	TRBJ1-1	TGTGCCAGTAGTGGTACGTTACAGGGCTGGGGCACTGAAGCTTTCTTT	CASSGTLQGWGTEAFF
TRBV7-2	few	NA	TRBJ2-7	TGTGCCAGCAGCTTAGACACCTTCTCCTACGAGCAGTACTTC	CASSLDTFSYEQYF
TRBV27	few	NA	TRBJ2-2	TGTGCCAGCAGTTTAATGAGCCTGAACACCGGGGAGCTGTTTTTT	CASSLMSLNTGELFF